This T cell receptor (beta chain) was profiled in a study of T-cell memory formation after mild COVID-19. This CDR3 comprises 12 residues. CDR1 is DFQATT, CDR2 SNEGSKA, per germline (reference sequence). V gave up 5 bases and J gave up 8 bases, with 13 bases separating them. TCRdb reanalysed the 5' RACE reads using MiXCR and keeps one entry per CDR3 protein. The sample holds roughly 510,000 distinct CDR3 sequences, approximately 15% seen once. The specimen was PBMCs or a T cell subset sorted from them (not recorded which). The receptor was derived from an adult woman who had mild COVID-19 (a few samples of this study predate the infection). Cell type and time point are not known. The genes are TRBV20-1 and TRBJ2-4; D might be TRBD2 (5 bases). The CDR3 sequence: CSAQRDEDIQYF. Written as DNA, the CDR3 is TGCAGTGCTCAGAGGGATGAGGACATTCAGTACTTC.